This T cell receptor beta chain was identified during a study of blood T cell repertoires in COVID-19. Using immunoSEQ multiplex PCR, the repertoire was profiled, and TCRdb retains in-frame clones only, with some absent. The sample has some 530,000 clones, approximately 85% seen once. The CDR3 sequence is 16 residues long. CDR1 and CDR2 from the germline V gene are MNHEY and SVGAGI. Trimming removed 0 bases from V and 6 bases from J; junction bases left unmatched: 11. This TCR came from a human donor in a cohort sampled during active COVID-19. The chain uses TRBV6-5 and TRBJ2-7, with 7 bases fitting TRBD2. The sequencing input was peripheral blood. CDR3 loop: CASSYSVGGGPGEQYF. The CDR3 DNA reads as TGTGCCAGCAGTTACTCGGTGGGGGGAGGGCCGGGCGAGCAGTACTTC.